Listed here are 25 T cell receptor beta chains from one sample, sequenced in a study of tumor and adjacent non-tumor tissue in lung cancer. TCRbeta libraries were built with three rounds of nested PCR, modified from ARM-PCR. TCRdb itself ran the multiplex PCR reads through MiXCR, one entry per CDR3 protein. The sample holds roughly 66,000 distinct CDR3 sequences, around three quarters seen once. This sample's RNA came from whole unsorted tissue. Sequences were obtained from lung tumor tissue. These receptors originate from a man aged 55 to 70 with non-small cell lung cancer.

V is TRBV2 and J is TRBJ1-1, with TRBD1 as a possible D gene (5 bases). Germline lookup yields CDR1 SNHLY and CDR2 FYNNEI. CDR3 length equals 15 residues. Between the trimmed V and J ends, which lost 5 bases and 2 bases, there was a span of 15 bases. The CDR3 sequence is CASSPLRGANTEAFF. CDR3 coding DNA: TGTGCCAGCAGTCCCTTAAGGGGTGCCAACACTGAAGCTTTCTTT.

The CDR3 spells CSATGISGGRDYNEQFF. CDR3 sequence (DNA): TGCAGTGCAACCGGTATTAGCGGGGGGAGGGATTACAATGAGCAGTTCTTC. This rearrangement joins TRBV20-1 to TRBJ2-1; TRBD2 matches 10 bases. This CDR3 region has 17 residues. V was clipped by 6 bases and J by 4 bases; unmatched bases: 15. Germline V gives CDR1 DFQATT, CDR2 SNEGSKA (reference sequence).

V usage is TRBV29-1 and J usage is TRBJ1-4; 9 positions agree with TRBD1. The CDR3 totals 14 residues. Trimming took 6 bases from V and 3 from J; bases not matched to a gene: 5. Germline assignment: CDR1 SQVTM and CDR2 ANQGSEA. The CDR3 DNA follows: TGCAGCGTGGGGACAGGGAGCTCTAATGAAAAACTGTTTTTT. The encoded protein is CSVGTGSSNEKLFF.

The CDR3 protein is CSVNPTGSEAFF. CDR3 DNA sequence: TGCAGCGTTAACCCCACTGGGTCTGAAGCTTTCTTT. The chain links TRBV29-1 to TRBJ1-1; D not certain. The CDR3 runs to 12 residues. CDR1 and CDR2 (germline): SQVTM, ANQGSEA. Between the trimmed V and J ends, which lost 5 bases and 6 bases, there was a span of 13 bases.

Concerning this clonotype: Its ends do not fully match the called genes, so a read error is possible. The V and J genes are TRBV10-1 and TRBJ2-7; 10 bases agree with TRBD1. Germline V gives CDR1 WNHNN, CDR2 SYGVQD (reference sequence). The CDR3 length is 14 residues. This CDR3 is CPSSDGDRGYEQYF. The DNA of the CDR3 is TGTCCCAGCAGTGATGGGGACAGGGGCTACGAGCAGTACTTC.

Concerning this clonotype itself: At one boundary the junction diverges from the germline segment, which might be a read error. V gene TRBV6-6 combines with J gene TRBJ2-7, with a tentative D call TRBD2 (6 bases). Germline V CDR1 and CDR2: MNHNY, SVGAGI (reference sequence). CDR3 length: 15 residues. The CDR3 region has the DNA TGTGCCAGCAGTTCCGGGAGCTTCAAGTCCTACAAGCAGTATTTC. Translated: CASSSGSFKSYKQYF.

This chain uses TRBV20-1 with TRBJ1-1; perhaps TRBD1 as D (6 bases). The CDR3 covers 13 residues. The germline gives CDR1 DFQATT, CDR2 SNEGSKA (reference sequence). V shed 4 bases and J shed 12 bases, with 21 bases lying between them. CDR3 amino acids: CSAIRGAGVGTFF. CDR3 sequence (DNA): TGCAGTGCTATCCGGGGGGCTGGGGTCGGAACTTTCTTT.

In regard to this clonotype: A clone one base away is much larger, so this may be a read error. CDR3 sequence (DNA): TGCGCCAGCAGCTACAGGGGGGACACTGAAGTTTTCTTT. Protein: CASSYRGDTEVFF. The chain employs TRBV5-1 and TRBJ1-1; TRBD1 aligns across 8 bases. Germline CDR1 reads SGHRS; CDR2 reads YFSETQ. The CDR3 runs to 13 residues. Supplemented by reference TRBV5-1 and TRBJ1-1, the full variable domain reads KAGVTQTPRYLIKTRGQQVTLSCSPISGHRSVSWYQQTPGQGLQFLFEYFSETQRNKGNFPGRFSGRQFSNSRSEMNVSTLELGDSALYLCASSYRGDTEVFFGQGTRLTVV.

The CDR3 sequence is CARSRRGWTEAFF. For the CDR3, the DNA is TGTGCCAGGAGCCGAAGGGGGTGGACTGAAGCTTTCTTT. V is TRBV13 and J is TRBJ1-1, with D tentatively TRBD1 (6 bases). This CDR3 region has 13 residues. Per germline, CDR1 PRHDT and CDR2 FYEKMQ (reference sequence). V shed 9 bases and J shed 5 bases, with 16 bases lying between them.

Turning to this clonotype: At one end, the junction sequence differs from germline, possibly due to a read error. The gene calls are TRBV12-3 or TRBV12-4 and TRBJ1-1; D possibly corresponds to TRBD1 (5 bases). The CDR3 is 16 residues long. The CDR3 region is CASSLRTDKQDTEACF. DNA of the CDR3: TGTGCAAGCAGTCTAAGAACCGACAAACAGGACACTGAAGCTTGCTTT.

This clonotype has just a few counts. This clone may be a read error of a much larger clone one base away. The CDR3 coding sequence is TGTGTCAGCAGTCCCGGGACAGGGGACTATGGCTACACCTTC. Its translation is CVSSPGTGDYGYTF. The genes are TRBV6-5 and TRBJ1-2; 10 positions match TRBD1. This CDR3 contains 14 residues. Germline V gives CDR1 MNHEY, CDR2 SVGAGI.

About this clonotype: A read error may produce the germline difference seen at one junction end. V is TRBV20-1 and J is TRBJ1-2; no definite D call. The CDR3 totals 13 residues. Germline V lookup: CDR1 DFQATT, CDR2 SNEGSKA (reference sequence). The CDR3, as DNA: TGCAGTGCTAGGGATCCTCTATCAGCTGGCTATACCTTC. Its translation: CSARDPLSAGYTF.

This clonotype was seen a few times. This chain uses TRBV5-1 with TRBJ2-3, with TRBD2 identical over 9 bases. The length of the CDR3 is 16 residues. V lost 6 bases, J lost 3 bases, and 11 bases stayed unmatched. The germline V gene encodes CDR1 SGHRS and CDR2 YFSETQ. This CDR3 is CASTRGIAGDTDTQYF. In nucleotides, the CDR3 is TGCGCCAGCACCCGGGGAATAGCGGGAGATACAGATACGCAGTATTTT.

In its sample, this clonotype was seen many times. The chain recombines TRBV29-1 with TRBJ2-3; D possibly uses TRBD1 or TRBD2 (5 bases each). The CDR3 is 12 residues long. V was pared by 4 bases and J by 0 bases, with 5 bases between. The V gene's germline CDR1 is SQVTM and CDR2 ANQGSEA. The CDR3 protein is CSVGDSTDTQYF. The CDR3 DNA reads TGCAGCGTTGGGGACAGCACAGATACGCAGTATTTT.

As for this clonotype: Germline and junction disagree at one end, which may indicate a read error. The chain combines TRBV28 with TRBJ2-7, with 7 bases fitting TRBD2. The germline gives CDR1 MDHEN, CDR2 SYDVKM. This CDR3 region has 15 residues. In DNA form, the CDR3 reads TGTGCCAGCAGTTCGGACGGGGGGTTTTCCTACGAGCAGCACTTC. Protein: CASSSDGGFSYEQHF.

The rearrangement links TRBV28 to TRBJ2-7, with D tentatively TRBD2 (6 bases). CDR3 length: 17 amino acids. Per germline, CDR1 MDHEN and CDR2 SYDVKM. V lost 3 bases to trimming and J lost 5 bases, with 23 bases between them. CDR3 loop: CASSFPSLSSGSNEQYF. The CDR3 DNA follows: TGTGCCAGCAGTTTCCCCTCCCTCTCTTCCGGGAGCAACGAGCAGTACTTC. The whole variable domain, remainder taken from reference TRBV28 and TRBJ2-7, is DVKVTQSSRYLVKRTGEKVFLECVQDMDHENMFWYRQDPGLGLRLIYFSYDVKMKEKGDIPEGYSVSREKKERFSLILESASTNQTSMYLCASSFPSLSSGSNEQYFGPGTRLTVT.

Concerning this clonotype itself: An end of the junction does not agree with germline; a read error may underlie this. The V call is TRBV6-2 or TRBV6-3, the J call TRBJ1-6; D is unclear. The germline V gene encodes CDR1 MNHEY and CDR2 SVGEGT. This CDR3 is 15 amino acids long. The CDR3 is CASSYPRRNNSPLHF. The CDR3 nucleotides read TGTGCAAGCAGTTACCCGCGACGGAATAATTCACCCCTCCACTTT.

As to this clonotype: This is likely a read error, given that the CDR3 carries no conserved phenylalanine or tryptophan at its end. The limits of the CDR3 on the DNA are not certain, so only TCRdb's listed CDR3 is given. J is TRBJ2-5 and V is TRBV16; the D call in the table, TRBD1, was not verified against the DNA. The CDR3 length is 12 residues, termini included. CDR1 is KGHSY, CDR2 FQNENV, per germline. The CDR3 region is CASIPNQEAQYS.

Concerning this clonotype itself: Its ends do not fully match the called genes, so a read error is possible. J is TRBJ2-5 and V is TRBV20-1; TRBD1 might be the D (5 bases). Germline V gene lookup returns CDR1 DFQATT and CDR2 SNEGSKA (reference sequence). This CDR3 spans 15 amino acids. DNA for the CDR3: TGCAATGCTAGATCCGGCGCAGGGTACCAAGAGACCCAGTACTTC. It encodes CNARSGAGYQETQYF.

As concerns this clonotype: Since no conserved phenylalanine or tryptophan closes the CDR3, a read error is the likely cause. No DNA is shown, since the ends of the CDR3 on it are uncertain; the CDR3 is the one TCRdb lists. The V gene is TRBV11-3, the J gene TRBJ2-1; the table's D call, TRBD1, was not checked against the DNA. Counting both end residues, the CDR3 totals 14 amino acids. The germline gives CDR1 SGHNT, CDR2 YENEEA. The CDR3 loop is CARSTGGEGIEKLL.

A remark on this clonotype: Mismatch with germline at one junction end may stem from a read error. The V call is TRBV6-1, the J call TRBJ1-5; 7 bases line up with TRBD1. Germline V CDR1 and CDR2: MNHNS, SASEGT. The CDR3 contains 17 residues. CDR3 DNA: TGTGCCAGCAGTGATAATCGGAGGGGGCTTGATGGTCAGCCACAGCATTTT. Encoded protein: CASSDNRRGLDGQPQHF.

This clonotype was counted a single time. The chain recombines TRBV23-1 with TRBJ2-1; D might be TRBD1 or TRBD2, each matching 5 bases. TRBV23-1 belongs to the ORF category, with a function that is uncertain. The CDR3 sequence is 17 residues long. The V end was cut by 11 bases, the J end by 1 base, with 24 bases between. CDR3 DNA: TGCGCCCAGCTCGGATATCGAGGGGCTGATTCCTACAATGAGCAGTTCTTC. As protein: CAQLGYRGADSYNEQFF.

CDR3 nucleotides: TGTGCCAGCAGTCAGGCCTCTAAGTATTTT. It is translated as CASSQASKYF. The chain combines TRBV28 with TRBJ2-3; D is uncertain. The CDR3 length is 10 residues. Trimming cost V 5 bases and J 13 bases, with 10 bases left between them. Germline CDR1 is MDHEN and CDR2 is SYDVKM.

This rearrangement joins TRBV12-3 or TRBV12-4 to TRBJ2-2, with D perhaps matching TRBD1 (6 bases). Trimming removed 2 bases at V and 4 bases at J, with 11 bases between. The CDR3 has 15 residues. The CDR3 loop is CASSLRQELTGELFF. In nucleotides, the CDR3 is TGTGCCAGCAGTTTACGACAGGAGCTCACCGGGGAGCTGTTTTTT.

Concerning this clonotype itself: One end of the junction varies from germline; a read error may be responsible. The rearrangement uses TRBV12-3 or TRBV12-4 and TRBJ2-1; 16 nucleotides agree with TRBD2. The CDR3 extends over 17 amino acids. DNA of the CDR3: TGTACCAGCAGGTCAACCGGGACTAGCGGGAGGGCATATGAGCTGTTCTTC. Encoded protein: CTSRSTGTSGRAYELFF.